These 26 T cell receptor beta chains were all obtained from the same sample, sequenced in a study of CD8+ T cells in alopecia areata. Extracted from the samples, RNA was reverse transcribed into cDNA to serve as the sequencing template. Using immunoSEQ multiplex PCR, the repertoire was profiled, and TCRdb retains in-frame clones only, with some absent. This sample has roughly 120,000 clones; less than 75% occur once, and the top ten carry about 31%. Treatment in this sample: oral pan-JAK inhibitor, 5-10 mg twice daily. Sequencing was performed on CD8+ T cells sorted from blood, taken at week 4, from a patient treated with tofacitinib. The receptors originated from a human donor with alopecia areata.

The genes are TRBV29-1 and TRBJ2-1, with 11 bases aligning to TRBD2. Germline CDR1 is SQVTM and CDR2 is ANQGSEA. The CDR3 is 15 amino acids. Trimming removed 0 bases from V and 4 bases from J; junction bases left unmatched: 2. The CDR3 coding sequence is TGCAGCGTTGAAGATGGGACTAGCGGATACAATGAGCAGTTCTTC. Translated: CSVEDGTSGYNEQFF.

This clone was detected a few times. The chain is built from TRBV4-3 and TRBJ2-3, with 9 bases matching TRBD1. The junction had 7 bases not matched to a gene; V was cut back by 5 bases and J by 1 base. Germline V gene data show CDR1 as LGHNA and CDR2 as YSLEER. The CDR3 loop spans 16 amino acids. CDR3 nucleotides: TGCGCCAGCAGCATACAGGGGGCGTTCGGCACAGATACGCAGTATTTT. The encoded protein is CASSIQGAFGTDTQYF.

This chain connects TRBV4-2 to TRBJ2-7; D is perhaps TRBD1 (6 bases). The CDR3 runs 16 residues. CDR1 is LGHNA and CDR2 is YNFKEQ in the germline V gene. V lost 4 bases and J 3 bases, leaving 19 bases between the germline ends. In nucleotides, the CDR3 is TGTGCCAGCAGCCTCGAGTCCGCAGGACAGAACTACGAGCAGTACTTC. This encodes CASSLESAGQNYEQYF.

This clone occurred a few times. V is TRBV29-1 and J is TRBJ1-4; possible D gene TRBD1, 6 bases. Trimming removed 1 base at V and 3 bases at J, with 12 bases between. The CDR3 runs 15 residues. CDR1 and CDR2 (germline): SQVTM, ANQGSEA. CDR3 in DNA: TGCAGCGTTGAAGCCCTGGACAGCCCTAATGAAAAACTGTTTTTT. Its protein product is CSVEALDSPNEKLFF.

The V call is TRBV30, the J call TRBJ2-7; the D gene is possibly TRBD2 (5 bases). The CDR3 is 13 amino acids. Germline values: CDR1 GTSNPN, CDR2 SVGIG (reference sequence). Trimming left V 4 bases short and J 6 bases short, with 16 bases between. The CDR3 DNA is TGTGCCTGGACGGTCCCTGAGGGCACCGAGCAGTACTTC. Its translation is CAWTVPEGTEQYF. The variable domain in full, with the rest retrieved from reference TRBV30 and TRBJ2-7, is SQTIHQWPATLVQPVGSPLSLECTVEGTSNPNLYWYRQAAGRGLQLLFYSVGIGQISSEVPQNLSASRPQDRQFILSSKKLLLSDSGFYLCAWTVPEGTEQYFGPGTRLTVT.

The chain combines TRBV30 with TRBJ1-5, with D uncertain. This CDR3 has 11 amino acids. The V gene's germline CDR1 is GTSNPN and CDR2 SVGIG (reference sequence). V lost 5 bases and J lost 7, with 9 bases in between. The CDR3 DNA reads as TGTGCCTGGTCGGTCGGGCAGCCCCAGCATTTT. Its translation is CAWSVGQPQHF.

J is TRBJ1-1 and V is TRBV7-9, with TRBD1 as a possible D gene (6 bases). The CDR3 covers 15 residues. V lost 4 bases, J lost 0 bases, and 12 bases lay in between. CDR1 SEHNR and CDR2 FQNEAQ come from the germline V gene (reference sequence). CDR3 bases: TGTGCCAGCAGCTCCCAACAGGGCATGAACACTGAAGCTTTCTTT. Translating gives CASSSQQGMNTEAFF.

The chain is built from TRBV27 and TRBJ2-3; either TRBD1 or TRBD2 may supply D (5 bases each). The V gene's germline CDR1 is MNHEY and CDR2 SMNVEV (reference sequence). This CDR3 contains 13 residues. The germline V and J ends were trimmed by 2 bases and 4 bases, with 7 bases remaining between them. The CDR3 coding sequence is TGTGCCAGCAGTTTAGGGGGTCCAGATACGCAGTATTTT. Translated, it gives CASSLGGPDTQYF.

The gene calls are TRBV30 and TRBJ2-3, with D unclear. CDR3 length equals 13 residues. V was shortened by 7 bases and J by 5 bases, with 16 bases between the two germline ends. Germline V CDR1 and CDR2: GTSNPN, SVGIG (reference sequence). The CDR3 DNA reads as TGTGCCTTCACTACGAGGCTTCTAGATACGCAGTATTTT. Protein: CAFTTRLLDTQYF.

The rearrangement joins TRBV9 to TRBJ2-5; D remains ambiguous. Trimming cost V 0 bases and J 2 bases, with 8 bases left between them. Per germline, CDR1 SGDLS and CDR2 YYNGEE. The CDR3 length is 14 residues. CDR3 DNA sequence: TGTGCCAGCAGCGTAGAGTCGTTACAAGAGACCCAGTACTTC. Translation: CASSVESLQETQYF. Variable domain in full (rest from reference TRBV9 and TRBJ2-5): DSGVTQTPKHLITATGQRVTLRCSPRSGDLSVYWYQQSLDQGLQFLIQYYNGEERAKGNILERFSAQQFPDLHSELNLSSLELGDSALYFCASSVESLQETQYFGPGTRLLVL.

J is TRBJ1-1 and V is TRBV29-1; D might be TRBD1 (6 bases). The length of the CDR3 is 11 residues. Looked up from germline, CDR1 is SQVTM and CDR2 is ANQGSEA. The germline V and J ends were trimmed by 5 bases and 6 bases, with 10 bases remaining between them. CDR3 DNA: TGCAGCGTTATCGGGGGGCCTGAAGCTTTCTTT. Translating it yields CSVIGGPEAFF.

The chain joins TRBV11-2 to TRBJ2-4; D call uncertain. The CDR3 sequence is 13 residues long. Germline assignment: CDR1 SGHAT and CDR2 FQNNGV. Trimming stripped 1 base from V and 4 bases from J, with 5 bases between. CDR3 sequence: CASSLGGKNIQYF. DNA of the CDR3: TGTGCCAGCAGCTTAGGTGGGAAAAACATTCAGTACTTC.

This rearrangement joins TRBV7-2 to TRBJ2-1; 7 positions match TRBD1. The trim removed 4 bases at V and 5 bases at J, leaving 14 bases unmatched. The CDR3 consists of 17 residues. From germline, CDR1 is SGHTA and CDR2 FQGNSA. The CDR3 coding sequence is TGTGCCAGCAGCTGGGACAGCGCATTGCTTTCAAACAATGAGCAGTTCTTC. Translation gives CASSWDSALLSNNEQFF.

This clone was seen more than once but under ten times. The V gene is TRBV13, the J gene TRBJ1-5; 8 nucleotides match TRBD1. The junction had 9 bases not matched to a gene; V was cut back by 5 bases and J by 9 bases. CDR1 is PRHDT and CDR2 is FYEKMQ in the germline V gene (reference sequence). The CDR3 covers 14 residues. This chain's CDR3 is CASSAGQGTRPQHF. CDR3 nucleotide sequence: TGTGCCAGCAGCGCTGGACAGGGTACGAGGCCCCAGCATTTT.

The genes are TRBV19 and TRBJ2-6; D gene uncertain. The CDR3 is made up of 14 amino acids. Germline V lookup: CDR1 LNHDA, CDR2 SQIVND (reference sequence). V lost 7 bases, J lost 0 bases, and 7 bases lay in between. DNA for the CDR3: TGTGCCAGTAAGGACGTCTCTGGGGCCAACGTCCTGACTTTC. This codes for CASKDVSGANVLTF. Complete variable domain (other parts from reference TRBV19 and TRBJ2-6): DGGITQSPKYLFRKEGQNVTLSCEQNLNHDAMYWYRQDPGQGLRLIYYSQIVNDFQKGDIAEGYSVSREKKESFPLTVTSAQKNPTAFYLCASKDVSGANVLTFGAGSRLTVL.

This clone was observed a single time. The CDR3 reads CASSLLAGGPWADTQYF. The DNA for the CDR3 is TGTGCCAGCAGTTTGCTAGCGGGGGGGCCATGGGCAGATACGCAGTATTTT. V and J are TRBV27 and TRBJ2-3; 12 bases line up with TRBD2. This CDR3 contains 17 residues. Losses at the gene ends were 3 bases for V and 4 bases for J; bases not matched to a gene: 8. Germline V CDR1 and CDR2: MNHEY, SMNVEV (reference sequence).

The chain uses TRBV19 and TRBJ1-1; D remains ambiguous. This CDR3 comprises 14 residues. The V and J ends lost 7 bases and 6 bases respectively, with 18 bases between them. Germline CDR1 reads LNHDA; CDR2 reads SQIVND (reference sequence). This chain's CDR3 is CASKPSPTLPEAFF. CDR3 nucleotide sequence: TGTGCCAGTAAGCCCTCCCCGACGTTGCCTGAAGCTTTCTTT.

This clone was counted a few times. This chain links TRBV29-1 with TRBJ2-3; the D is unclear. Trimming removed 4 bases at V and 4 bases at J, with 3 bases between. CDR1 and CDR2 from the germline V gene are SQVTM and ANQGSEA. This CDR3 has 10 residues. The DNA for the CDR3 is TGCAGCGTTGTAGCAGATACGCAGTATTTT. Its translation: CSVVADTQYF.

V is TRBV30 and J is TRBJ1-5; 8 bases are shared with TRBD1. J lost 4 bases, V lost 3 bases, and 2 bases had no gene match. This CDR3 spans 13 amino acids. CDR1 and CDR2 (germline): GTSNPN, SVGIG (reference sequence). The CDR3 bases are TGTGCCTGGAGGGACAGGGCGAATCAGCCCCAGCATTTT. The encoded protein is CAWRDRANQPQHF.

This clone is a singleton in its sample. The chain recombines TRBV7-9 with TRBJ1-2, with 9 bases that match TRBD1. This CDR3 contains 14 residues. The germline gives CDR1 SEHNR, CDR2 FQNEAQ (reference sequence). Unmatched junction bases numbered 7, after V lost 5 bases and J lost 6 bases. The CDR3 loop is CASSHPTGGDGYTF. DNA of the CDR3: TGTGCCAGCAGCCACCCGACAGGGGGGGATGGCTACACCTTC.

This clone was counted a few times. J is TRBJ2-7 and V is TRBV29-1, with D perhaps matching TRBD2 (6 bases). The V end was cut by 6 bases, the J end by 0 bases, with 12 bases between. CDR1 is SQVTM, CDR2 ANQGSEA, per germline. The CDR3 loop spans 13 amino acids. The CDR3 sequence: CSVDYDNSYEQYF. CDR3 nucleotide sequence: TGCAGCGTGGACTATGATAACTCCTACGAGCAGTACTTC.

The chain uses TRBV30 and TRBJ2-2, with a possible D match to TRBD2 (5 bases). Between the trimmed V and J ends, which lost 7 bases and 0 bases, there was a span of 12 bases. Germline assignment: CDR1 GTSNPN and CDR2 SVGIG (reference sequence). The CDR3 extends over 14 amino acids. The DNA of the CDR3 is TGTGCCTCCCGGGAAAGCCCGAACACCGGGGAGCTGTTTTTT. Translated: CASRESPNTGELFF.

The CDR3 loop reads CASSQDTIYGYTF. In nucleotides, the CDR3 is TGCGCCAGCAGCCAAGATACGATCTATGGCTACACCTTC. The chain has TRBV4-1 and TRBJ1-2; D ambiguous. With 0 bases removed from V and 4 bases from J, the gap between germline ends came to 6 bases. Germline assignment: CDR1 MGHRA and CDR2 YSYEKL. This CDR3 comprises 13 residues.

The chain combines TRBV14 with TRBJ1-1; D unclear. Germline V gives CDR1 SGHDN, CDR2 FVKESK. This CDR3 contains 15 residues. Trimming took off 0 bases at V and 1 base at J, with 9 bases between the two ends. The CDR3 loop is CASSQDSAPNTEAFF. The CDR3 nucleotides read TGTGCCAGCAGCCAAGATTCGGCACCGAACACTGAAGCTTTCTTT.

The chain has TRBV28 and TRBJ1-1; TRBD1 might be the D (5 bases). The length of the CDR3 is 11 residues. The germline V gene encodes CDR1 MDHEN and CDR2 SYDVKM. Trimming pared 4 bases from V and 7 bases from J, leaving 7 bases between. CDR3 residues: CASSWGSEAFF. The CDR3 DNA sequence: TGTGCCAGCAGTTGGGGGAGTGAAGCTTTCTTT.

The rearrangement joins TRBV10-3 to TRBJ2-5; a possible D gene is TRBD2 (5 bases). Germline-derived CDR1 and CDR2 are ENHRY and SYGVKD. V was clipped by 6 bases and J by 0 bases, with 14 bases between them. The CDR3 is 15 residues long. CDR3 residues: CAIRSGGENQETQYF. The DNA of the CDR3 is TGTGCCATCAGGTCAGGTGGGGAGAACCAAGAGACCCAGTACTTC.